This T cell receptor (beta chain) was sequenced during a study of regulatory T cells in long-lasting Graves disease. Sample time point: newly diagnosed GD, antithyroid drugs for less than 3 months. After RNA was extracted from PBMCs, the TCR library was made from it. V was cut by 1 base and J by 3 bases, with 4 bases left in between. Germline V gene lookup returns CDR1 SGHAT and CDR2 FQNNGV. This CDR3 is 12 amino acids long. TCR beta libraries were built with iRepertoire HTBI primers and Arm-PCR of CDR3 regions. TCRdb re-called the multiplex PCR reads with MiXCR, one entry per CDR3 protein. The sample lists roughly 260,000 distinct CDR3 sequences, under 20% occurring once. The table lists this clonotype with many counts. Its target is unknown. Whole-study results and caveats: With persistent disease, TRBV28, TRBJ1-2 and TRBJ2-5 were the favored segments.

The same sample was also used in a study of T cells in Graves' hyperthyroidism and ophthalmopathy. This second study notes: Also found in blood were most expanded thyroid clonotypes above 0.001.

The receptor was isolated from a woman in her 30s with Graves disease. The specimen was peripheral blood mononuclear cells (PBMCs), collected at new diagnosis, from a patient treated with antithyroid drugs. This chain joins TRBV11-2 and TRBJ2-7; D is uncertain. CDR3: CASSLGHYEQYF. In DNA form, the CDR3 reads TGTGCCAGCAGCTTAGGGCACTACGAGCAGTACTTC.